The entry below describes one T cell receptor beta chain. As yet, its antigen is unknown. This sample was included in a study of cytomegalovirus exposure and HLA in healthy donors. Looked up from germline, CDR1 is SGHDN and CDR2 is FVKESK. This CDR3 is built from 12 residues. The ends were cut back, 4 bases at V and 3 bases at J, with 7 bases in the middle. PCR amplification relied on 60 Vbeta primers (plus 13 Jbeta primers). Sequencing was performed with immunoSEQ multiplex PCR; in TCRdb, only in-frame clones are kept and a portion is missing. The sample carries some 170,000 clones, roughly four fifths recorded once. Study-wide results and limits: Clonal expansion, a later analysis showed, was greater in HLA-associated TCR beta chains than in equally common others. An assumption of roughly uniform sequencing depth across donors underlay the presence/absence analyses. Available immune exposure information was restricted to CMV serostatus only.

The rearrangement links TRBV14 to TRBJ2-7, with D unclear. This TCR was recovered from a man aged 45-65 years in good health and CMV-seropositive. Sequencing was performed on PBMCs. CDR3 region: CASSRMSYEQYF. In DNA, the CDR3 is TGTGCCAGCAGCCGAATGAGCTACGAGCAGTACTTC.